The 16 T cell receptor beta chains presented below share a single source sample, sequenced in a study of blood T cell repertoires in COVID-19. Here immunoSEQ multiplex PCR was the method, and the copy in TCRdb shows in-frame clones only, minus some. The sample includes 160,000 or so clones, more than 75% of them seen just once. The specimen sequenced was PBMCs or T cells enriched from blood (not recorded which). The receptors derive from a human donor with acute COVID-19. The donor label of this sample is uncertain.

V usage is TRBV4-2 and J usage is TRBJ1-5; 7 bases are shared with TRBD1. V was clipped by 0 bases and J by 5 bases; unmatched bases: 1. Germline V CDR1 and CDR2: LGHNA, YNFKEQ. The CDR3 is 14 residues long. CDR3: CASSQDRGDQPQHF. Written as DNA, the CDR3 is TGTGCCAGCAGCCAAGACAGGGGGGATCAGCCCCAGCATTTT.

The J gene is TRBJ1-2, the V gene TRBV27; 12 positions agree with TRBD1. The length of the CDR3 is 16 residues. The V segment lost 5 bases and the J segment 5 bases; nucleotides outside the gene matches: 9. Looked up from germline, CDR1 is MNHEY and CDR2 is SMNVEV (reference sequence). CDR3 in DNA: TGTGCCAGCAGTGGGACAGGGGGCGAGGGGGGGTATGGCTACACCTTC. Encoded protein: CASSGTGGEGGYGYTF.

This clone has just one count. This sequence joins TRBV9 and TRBJ2-2; 12 nucleotides line up with TRBD2. Germline CDR1 reads SGDLS; CDR2 reads YYNGEE. V dropped 3 bases and J dropped 6; count of bases not matched to a gene: 3. There are 15 residues in the CDR3. CDR3 DNA sequence: TGTGCCAGCAGCGCACTAGCGGGGGGTGCCGGGGAGCTGTTTTTT. This codes for CASSALAGGAGELFF.

CDR3 nucleotide sequence: TGCAGCGTTTTACAGACCGGTGAAGCTTTCTTT. As protein: CSVLQTGEAFF. The chain has TRBV29-1 and TRBJ1-1; D remains unclear. Germline-derived CDR1 and CDR2 are SQVTM and ANQGSEA. V lost 5 bases, J lost 7 bases, and 11 bases lay in between. The CDR3 contains 11 residues.

The V and J genes are TRBV9 and TRBJ1-1, with D maybe TRBD1 (5 bases). CDR3 length: 16 residues. Trimming took off 4 bases at V and 1 base at J, with 17 bases between the two ends. From germline, CDR1 is SGDLS and CDR2 YYNGEE. This CDR3 reads CASSPHSGLPNTEAFF. In DNA, the CDR3 is TGTGCCAGCAGCCCCCACTCGGGACTCCCGAACACTGAAGCTTTCTTT.

This chain links TRBV18 with TRBJ1-6; 8 positions agree with TRBD1. Germline-derived CDR1 and CDR2 are KGHSH and LQKENI. Germline trimming cut 6 bases from V and 9 bases from J; bases unmatched to any gene: 10. The CDR3 covers 15 residues. CDR3 amino acids: CASSLDRARGSPLHF. The CDR3 bases are TGTGCCAGCTCGTTGGACAGGGCGCGGGGTTCACCCCTCCACTTT.

This clone was counted a single time. The chain carries TRBV5-5 and TRBJ2-5; D not resolved. This CDR3 region has 15 residues. Germline V gene lookup returns CDR1 SGHKS and CDR2 YYEKEE (reference sequence). The V and J ends lost 2 bases and 1 base respectively, with 12 bases between them. The CDR3 region is CASSFSEQVQETQYF. The CDR3 bases are TGTGCCAGCAGCTTCTCCGAGCAGGTCCAAGAGACCCAGTACTTC.

The chain links TRBV30 to TRBJ1-5; no clear D gene. Germline CDR1 is GTSNPN and CDR2 is SVGIG (reference sequence). Trimming removed 2 bases from V and 2 bases from J, with 7 bases in between. This CDR3 comprises 13 residues. The CDR3 protein is CAWSTRGNQPQHF. DNA for the CDR3: TGTGCCTGGAGTACGAGGGGCAATCAGCCCCAGCATTTT.

The V and J genes are TRBV5-1 and TRBJ1-4, with TRBD1 as a possible D gene (6 bases). Per germline, CDR1 SGHRS and CDR2 YFSETQ. The CDR3 extends over 15 amino acids. Trimming stripped 3 bases from V and 4 bases from J, with 13 bases between. CDR3 in amino acids: CASSYRTDFNEKLFF. Here the CDR3 DNA reads TGCGCCAGCAGCTACCGGACAGACTTTAATGAAAAACTGTTTTTT.

V usage is TRBV19 and J usage is TRBJ2-3; a possible D gene is TRBD2 (7 bases). Trimming removed 0 bases at V and 4 bases at J, with 17 bases between. Looked up from germline, CDR1 is LNHDA and CDR2 is SQIVND (reference sequence). The CDR3 runs 17 residues. The CDR3 sequence is CASSIDLWGGAADTQYF. Here the CDR3 DNA reads TGTGCCAGTAGTATAGATCTATGGGGGGGCGCGGCAGATACGCAGTATTTT.

The chain is built from TRBV5-1 and TRBJ2-1; 7 bases are a match to TRBD1. CDR3 length equals 15 residues. The J segment lost 5 bases and the V segment lost 0 bases, leaving 5 bases of the junction unmatched. Germline-derived CDR1 and CDR2 are SGHRS and YFSETQ. This chain's CDR3 is CASSLAGTENNEQFF. As DNA, the CDR3 is TGCGCCAGCAGCTTGGCCGGGACAGAAAACAATGAGCAGTTCTTC.

This sequence joins TRBV2 and TRBJ1-4, with D tentatively TRBD1 (5 bases). Germline CDR1 and CDR2: SNHLY and FYNNEI. V lost 8 bases, J lost 8 bases, and 12 bases lay in between. The CDR3 is made up of 12 amino acids. CDR3 sequence reads: CASGPGEEKLFF. The CDR3 DNA reads TGTGCCAGCGGGCCGGGGGAGGAAAAACTGTTTTTT.

This chain joins TRBV10-3 and TRBJ2-7; 9 nucleotides match TRBD1. The germline V gene has CDR1 ENHRY and CDR2 SYGVKD. With 2 bases clipped from V and 3 bases from J, the junction kept 5 bases outside the gene matches. This CDR3 region has 15 residues. The CDR3 sequence is CAISEPDRGNYEQYF. The CDR3 DNA follows: TGTGCCATCAGTGAGCCCGACAGGGGGAACTACGAGCAGTACTTC.

The CDR3 DNA sequence: TGCAGCGGGGGCGGACAGGGGGACTATGGCTACACCTTC. It specifies CSGGGQGDYGYTF. The V call is TRBV29-1, the J call TRBJ1-2; the match to TRBD1 covers 10 bases. The CDR3 is 13 residues long. V gave up 7 bases and J gave up 3 bases; unmatched junction bases: 5. The germline V gene has CDR1 SQVTM and CDR2 ANQGSEA.

This chain uses TRBV7-2 with TRBJ2-3; no clear D gene. Between the trimmed V and J ends, which lost 3 bases and 4 bases, there was a span of 5 bases. CDR1 is SGHTA, CDR2 FQGNSA, per germline. The CDR3 runs 12 residues. CDR3 in amino acids: CASSFGPDTQYF. The CDR3 DNA reads as TGTGCCAGCAGCTTTGGCCCAGATACGCAGTATTTT.

This clone appeared a single time. J is TRBJ1-6 and V is TRBV6-5; D not resolved. Trimming removed 6 bases from V and 7 bases from J, with 16 bases in between. The CDR3 sequence is 15 residues long. Germline lookup yields CDR1 MNHEY and CDR2 SVGAGI. CDR3: CASSRTGFGNSPLHF. As DNA, the CDR3 is TGTGCCAGCAGCAGAACCGGGTTCGGAAATTCACCCCTCCACTTT.